This note documents a single T cell receptor (beta chain) sequence. The antigen remains unidentified. The donors (healthy individuals) were bone marrow donors. The entry originates in a study of cytomegalovirus exposure and HLA in healthy donors. Study-wide results and caveats: Sequencing depth roughly uniform across donors was assumed in presence/absence analyses. Judged likely to be a sequencing artifact was a cluster of highly shared sequence variants. In a later analysis, a missense DCLRE1C variant was linked to TCR beta V- and J-gene trimming.

With 60 Vbeta and 13 Jbeta primers, the PCR was carried out. TCRdb keeps only in-frame clones here, not all; method: immunoSEQ multiplex PCR. Of nearly 200,000 clones in the sample, approximately 85% were seen once. The CDR3 sequence is 15 residues long. With V trimmed by 6 bases and J by 4 bases, 5 bases remained unmatched. Germline CDR1 SNHLY, CDR2 FYNNEI. The sequenced sample was PBMCs. The J gene is TRBJ2-6, the V gene TRBV2; 8 positions match TRBD1. The TCR was taken from a woman aged 50 to 60 in good health and CMV-seropositive. The CDR3 region is CASRGTGLGANVLTF. The CDR3 DNA reads as TGTGCCAGCAGAGGGACAGGCCTCGGGGCCAACGTCCTGACTTTC.